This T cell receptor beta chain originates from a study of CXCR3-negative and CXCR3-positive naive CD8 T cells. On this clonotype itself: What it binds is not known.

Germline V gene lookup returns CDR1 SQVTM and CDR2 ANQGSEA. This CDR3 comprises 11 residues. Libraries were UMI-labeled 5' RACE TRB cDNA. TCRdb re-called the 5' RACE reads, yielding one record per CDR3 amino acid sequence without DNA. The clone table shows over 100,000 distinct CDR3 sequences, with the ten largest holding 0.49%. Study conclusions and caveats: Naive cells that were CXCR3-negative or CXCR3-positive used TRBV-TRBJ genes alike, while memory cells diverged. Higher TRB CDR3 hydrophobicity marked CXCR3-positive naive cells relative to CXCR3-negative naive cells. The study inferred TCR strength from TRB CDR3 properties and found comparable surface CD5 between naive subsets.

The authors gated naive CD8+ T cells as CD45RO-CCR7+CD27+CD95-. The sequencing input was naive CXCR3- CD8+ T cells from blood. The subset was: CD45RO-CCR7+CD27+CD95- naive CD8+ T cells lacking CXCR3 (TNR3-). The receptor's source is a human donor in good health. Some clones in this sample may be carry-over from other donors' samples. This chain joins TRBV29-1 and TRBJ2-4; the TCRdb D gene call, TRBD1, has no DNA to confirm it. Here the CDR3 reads CSVTSGTGDLF.